What follows are 28 T cell receptor beta chains derived from one specimen sequenced in a study of cytomegalovirus exposure and HLA in healthy donors (dated by TCRdb to about 2017). The receptor library was made with the immunoSEQ multiplex PCR assay. For the multiplex PCR, a mixture combining 60 forward primers for TCR Vbeta segments and 13 reverse primers for TCR Jbeta segments was used. This immuneACCESS table, as held by TCRdb, lists in-frame sequences with V and J called but not all clones. Of the missing ones, under half trace to an unresolved V gene in checked studies; the others have no known cause. This sample gives about 89,000 clones in total; roughly four fifths of them show up just once. More than 3% of the sample is in the top ten clones. The sequenced sample consisted of PBMCs. These receptors were obtained from a man aged 25-45 years in good health and CMV-seronegative.

In its sample, this clone was seen a few times. The chain joins TRBV4-1 to TRBJ1-5, with TRBD1 matching over 9 bases. The CDR3 has 19 residues. With V trimmed by 1 base and J by 2 bases, 12 bases remained unmatched. CDR1 is MGHRA, CDR2 YSYEKL, per germline. Here the CDR3 DNA reads TGCGCCAGCAGCCAAGTTATCGGACAGGGGCCGATCGGCAATCAGCCCCAGCATTTT. Amino acids: CASSQVIGQGPIGNQPQHF.

The DNA for the CDR3 is TGTGCCAGCACCGGGACAGGAGGATGGATAGGGAATGAGCAGTTCTTC. Translation gives CASTGTGGWIGNEQFF. This chain links TRBV25-1 with TRBJ2-1; TRBD1 matches 8 bases. The CDR3 extends over 16 amino acids. Trimming took 7 bases from V and 7 from J; bases not matched to a gene: 15. CDR1 and CDR2 (germline): MGHDK, SYGVNS.

This clone was recorded once. The chain employs TRBV5-1 and TRBJ2-3; TRBD2 matches 7 bases. V was clipped by 4 bases and J by 3 bases; unmatched bases: 5. The CDR3 runs to 14 residues. CDR1 SGHRS and CDR2 YFSETQ come from the germline V gene. CDR3 sequence (DNA): TGCGCCAGCAGCACCGTCGGGGGGACAGATACGCAGTATTTT. It translates to CASSTVGGTDTQYF.

The CDR3 here is CASSQGGYGLAAYQETQYF. CDR3 coding DNA: TGCGCCAGCAGCCAAGGAGGGTATGGGCTAGCGGCGTACCAAGAGACCCAGTACTTC. The rearrangement uses TRBV4-1 and TRBJ2-5, with 7 bases identical to TRBD2. V lost 1 base to trimming and J lost 0 bases; unmatched junction nucleotides: 14. The CDR3 extends over 19 amino acids. Germline assignment: CDR1 MGHRA and CDR2 YSYEKL.

A note on this clone: Germline and junction disagree at one end, which may indicate a read error. This chain uses TRBV30 with TRBJ1-6, with D unresolved. Germline V gene data show CDR1 as GTSNPN and CDR2 as SVGIG (reference sequence). The CDR3 sequence is 13 residues long. CDR3 protein: CTWSVEGNSPLHF. DNA for the CDR3: TGTACCTGGAGTGTCGAGGGAAATTCACCCCTCCACTTT.

The V and J genes are TRBV28 and TRBJ2-5; 7 positions agree with TRBD2. The CDR3 covers 16 residues. The germline gives CDR1 MDHEN, CDR2 SYDVKM. The V and J ends lost 3 bases and 1 base, in that order; junction bases with no gene match: 8. The CDR3 loop reads CASSLGGTAFQETQYF. DNA for the CDR3: TGTGCCAGCAGTTTGGGGGGGACGGCGTTCCAAGAGACCCAGTACTTC.

The genes are TRBV7-9 and TRBJ2-7; TRBD1 is a possible D gene (5 bases). CDR1 SEHNR and CDR2 FQNEAQ come from the germline V gene (reference sequence). The CDR3 has 12 amino acids. V was shortened by 5 bases and J by 5 bases, with 10 bases between the two germline ends. The CDR3 is CASSDRRDEQYF. CDR3 bases: TGTGCCAGCAGCGATCGCAGGGACGAGCAGTACTTC.

The chain couples TRBV4-1 to TRBJ1-4, with 8 bases fitting TRBD1. This CDR3 has 18 residues. Unmatched junction bases numbered 18, after V lost 5 bases and J lost 7 bases. CDR1 and CDR2 from the germline V gene are MGHRA and YSYEKL. CDR3 protein: CASSKGRFVDRGGEKLFF. In nucleotides, the CDR3 is TGCGCCAGCAGCAAAGGGCGCTTTGTTGACAGGGGAGGTGAAAAACTGTTTTTT.

This chain uses TRBV10-3 with TRBJ2-2; 8 nucleotides line up with TRBD2. The CDR3 totals 17 residues. The V gene's germline CDR1 is ENHRY and CDR2 SYGVKD. The ends lost 4 bases at V and 4 bases at J; junction bases unmatched: 11. CDR3 amino acids: CAISGSQIAGRTGELFF. The DNA of the CDR3 is TGTGCCATCAGTGGCAGCCAGATAGCGGGACGCACCGGGGAGCTGTTTTTT.

V and J are TRBV6-5 and TRBJ1-3; D is undetermined. Germline CDR1 is MNHEY and CDR2 is SVGAGI. V lost 2 bases and J lost 2, with 10 bases in between. This CDR3 is built from 15 residues. The CDR3 coding sequence is TGTGCCAGCAGTTACCGGGTAGACGCTGGAAACACCATATATTTT. Translated: CASSYRVDAGNTIYF.

The V call is TRBV30, the J call TRBJ2-5; a weak D match, TRBD1 (5 bases). The CDR3 consists of 14 residues. CDR1 is GTSNPN and CDR2 is SVGIG in the germline V gene (reference sequence). V was trimmed by 4 bases and J by 2 bases, leaving 14 bases between them. CDR3 nucleotide sequence: TGTGCCTGGAATTCACAGGTCGTTCAAGAGACCCAGTACTTC. It encodes CAWNSQVVQETQYF.

J is TRBJ2-6 and V is TRBV5-1, with D unclear. This CDR3 region has 16 residues. Germline CDR1 and CDR2: SGHRS and YFSETQ. The V and J ends lost 0 bases and 0 bases respectively, with 7 bases between them. CDR3 residues: CASSLDQNSGANVLTF. DNA of the CDR3: TGCGCCAGCAGCTTGGACCAGAACTCTGGGGCCAACGTCCTGACTTTC.

The chain joins TRBV19 to TRBJ2-1; 11 bases are a match to TRBD2. The V gene's germline CDR1 is LNHDA and CDR2 SQIVND (reference sequence). The CDR3 has 16 amino acids. The J segment lost 5 bases and the V segment lost 3 bases, leaving 6 bases of the junction unmatched. DNA for the CDR3: TGTGCCAGTAGTATTCTGAAACTAGCGGGAGACAATGAGCAGTTCTTC. The encoded protein is CASSILKLAGDNEQFF.

The rearrangement joins TRBV6-6 to TRBJ2-7; the D gene is possibly TRBD2 (6 bases). With 2 bases removed from V and 0 bases from J, the gap between germline ends came to 14 bases. This CDR3 spans 16 amino acids. Germline CDR1 and CDR2: MNHNY and SVGAGI (reference sequence). The CDR3 coding sequence is TGTGCCAGCAGTTACACGGGACTCTCGAGCTCCTACGAGCAGTACTTC. Its protein is CASSYTGLSSSYEQYF.

CDR3 coding DNA: TGTGCCACCCGATTCCAGGGGCGGTATGGCTACACCTTC. Translated: CATRFQGRYGYTF. J is TRBJ1-2 and V is TRBV15; maybe TRBD1 (6 bases). V dropped 8 bases and J dropped 5 bases, with 15 bases sitting between them. The CDR3 extends over 13 amino acids. The germline V gene has CDR1 LNHNV and CDR2 YYDKDF (reference sequence).

The chain employs TRBV7-9 and TRBJ1-1; D unresolved. Germline CDR1 is SEHNR and CDR2 is FQNEAQ (reference sequence). Trimming removed 7 bases from V and 1 base from J, with 10 bases in between. The CDR3 length is 13 residues. The CDR3 coding sequence is TGTGCCAGCACAACAGAGCCGAACACTGAAGCTTTCTTT. Its protein product is CASTTEPNTEAFF.

The chain couples TRBV27 to TRBJ2-3; tentative D call: TRBD2 (6 bases). The germline V and J ends were trimmed by 3 bases and 0 bases, with 10 bases remaining between them. This CDR3 is 15 amino acids long. Looked up from germline, CDR1 is MNHEY and CDR2 is SMNVEV (reference sequence). CDR3 region: CASSLEGPSTDTQYF. CDR3 sequence (DNA): TGTGCCAGCAGTTTGGAGGGGCCTAGCACAGATACGCAGTATTTT.

The chain employs TRBV15 and TRBJ2-5; weak D call: TRBD2 (6 bases). The length of the CDR3 is 14 residues. Germline V gives CDR1 LNHNV, CDR2 YYDKDF (reference sequence). V was trimmed by 0 bases and J by 2 bases, leaving 7 bases between them. The CDR3: CATSRDGGQETQYF. In DNA, the CDR3 is TGTGCCACCAGCAGAGACGGGGGTCAAGAGACCCAGTACTTC.

The chain links TRBV5-8 to TRBJ2-5; maybe TRBD2 (6 bases). Between the trimmed V and J ends, which lost 6 bases and 1 base, there was a span of 16 bases. The CDR3 runs 15 residues. Germline V gives CDR1 SGHTS, CDR2 YDEGEE. The CDR3 DNA reads TGTGCCAGCACTCATCCTTGGAGGGGCCAAGAGACCCAGTACTTC. The encoded protein is CASTHPWRGQETQYF.

The V call is TRBV5-6, the J call TRBJ2-2; 8 bases are a match to TRBD1. The CDR3 spans 15 residues. V was clipped by 3 bases and J by 4 bases; unmatched bases: 5. CDR1 and CDR2 from the germline V gene are SGHDT and YYEEEE. CDR3 nucleotides: TGTGCCAGCAGCTGGGGACAGGCTGGCACCGGGGAGCTGTTTTTT. Residues: CASSWGQAGTGELFF.

This chain connects TRBV19 to TRBJ2-7; D unclear. CDR1 is LNHDA, CDR2 SQIVND, per germline (reference sequence). V was cut by 4 bases and J by 4 bases, with 8 bases left in between. The CDR3 spans 12 residues. The CDR3 coding sequence is TGTGCCAGTAGTACCCCCGGGTACGAGCAGTACTTC. It translates to CASSTPGYEQYF.

The V call is TRBV2, the J call TRBJ2-1; 8 bases line up with TRBD2. The trim removed 7 bases at V and 8 bases at J, leaving 13 bases unmatched. Germline CDR1 and CDR2: SNHLY and FYNNEI. CDR3 length: 15 amino acids. The CDR3 here is CASTLRPGGNDEQFF. CDR3 coding DNA: TGTGCCAGCACACTTCGGCCGGGGGGGAATGATGAGCAGTTCTTC.

The V call is TRBV5-6, the J call TRBJ2-1, with 8 nucleotides matching TRBD1. V shed 0 bases and J 3 bases; nucleotides not matched to a gene: 8. The CDR3 has 17 residues. Per the germline V gene, CDR1 is SGHDT and CDR2 is YYEEEE. This CDR3 is CASSLAREDRDYNEQFF. The CDR3 region has the DNA TGTGCCAGCAGCTTGGCCAGGGAGGACAGGGACTACAATGAGCAGTTCTTC.

This clone has more than one count but fewer than ten. The chain uses TRBV28 and TRBJ1-5, with 9 bases that match TRBD1. This CDR3 is built from 16 residues. The ends lost 7 bases at V and 6 bases at J; junction bases unmatched: 13. Germline CDR1 is MDHEN and CDR2 is SYDVKM. The CDR3 DNA sequence: TGTGCCAGCACCGACGCTCAGGACAGGGGTGGTCAGCCCCAGCATTTT. Translation gives CASTDAQDRGGQPQHF.

The genes are TRBV7-9 and TRBJ1-5; 8 bases align to TRBD1. The junction had 11 bases not matched to a gene; V was cut back by 6 bases and J by 1 base. The germline CDR1 and CDR2 sequences are SEHNR and FQNEAQ (reference sequence). CDR3 length: 17 amino acids. The CDR3 loop is CASSYEGQAGSNQPQHF. In DNA, the CDR3 is TGTGCCAGCAGTTACGAGGGACAGGCGGGAAGCAATCAGCCCCAGCATTTT.

The chain links TRBV7-9 to TRBJ1-4, with TRBD1 matching over 7 bases. V lost 4 bases, J lost 8 bases, and 13 bases stayed unmatched. Per the germline V gene, CDR1 is SEHNR and CDR2 is FQNEAQ (reference sequence). The CDR3 length is 16 residues. The CDR3 nucleotides read TGTGCCAGCAGCTCATCACGACAGGGAAGGGACGAAAAACTGTTTTTT. Translating it yields CASSSSRQGRDEKLFF.

This clone was recorded a few times. The CDR3 DNA follows: TGTGCCAGCAGCTTAACCCAGGGGGCAGGTGAAGCTTTCTTT. Its protein product is CASSLTQGAGEAFF. The V and J genes are TRBV7-2 and TRBJ1-1; 8 bases fit TRBD1. The V segment lost 2 bases and the J segment 7 bases; nucleotides outside the gene matches: 6. CDR1 is SGHTA, CDR2 FQGNSA, per germline. The CDR3 length is 14 residues.

The chain joins TRBV28 to TRBJ2-7; 12 bases are a match to TRBD2. Trimming cost V 5 bases and J 1 base; bases outside gene matches: 0. This CDR3 has 14 amino acids. The germline V gene has CDR1 MDHEN and CDR2 SYDVKM. The CDR3 DNA is TGTGCCAGCAGTGGGACTAGCGGGTCCTACGAGCAGTACTTC. It yields the protein CASSGTSGSYEQYF.